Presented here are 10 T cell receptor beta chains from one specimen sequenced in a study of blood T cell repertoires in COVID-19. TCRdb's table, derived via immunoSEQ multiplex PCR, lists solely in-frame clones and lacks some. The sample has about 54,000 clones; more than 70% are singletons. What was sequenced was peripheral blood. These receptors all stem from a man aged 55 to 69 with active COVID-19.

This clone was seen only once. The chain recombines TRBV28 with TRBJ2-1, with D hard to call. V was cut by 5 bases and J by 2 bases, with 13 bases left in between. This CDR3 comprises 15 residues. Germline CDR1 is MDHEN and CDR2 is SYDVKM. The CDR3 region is CASSRTAITYNEQFF. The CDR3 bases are TGTGCCAGCAGTCGTACAGCTATCACCTACAATGAGCAGTTCTTC.

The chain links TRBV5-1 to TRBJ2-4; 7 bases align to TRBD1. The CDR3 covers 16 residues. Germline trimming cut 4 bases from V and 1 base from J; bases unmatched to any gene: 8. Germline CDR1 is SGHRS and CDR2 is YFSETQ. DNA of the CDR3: TGCGCCAGCAGCGACCCGACAGGGCGGGCCAAAAACATTCAGTACTTC. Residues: CASSDPTGRAKNIQYF.

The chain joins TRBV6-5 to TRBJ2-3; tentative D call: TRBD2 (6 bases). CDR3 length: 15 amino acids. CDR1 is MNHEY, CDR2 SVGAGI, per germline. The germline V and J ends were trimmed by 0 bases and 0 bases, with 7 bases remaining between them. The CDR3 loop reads CASSYSSGSTDTQYF. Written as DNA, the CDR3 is TGTGCCAGCAGTTACTCCAGCGGGAGCACAGATACGCAGTATTTT.

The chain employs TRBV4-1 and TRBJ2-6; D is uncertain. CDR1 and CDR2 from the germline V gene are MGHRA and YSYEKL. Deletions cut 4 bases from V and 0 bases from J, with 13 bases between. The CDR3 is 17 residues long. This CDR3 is CASSLLTASSGANVLTF. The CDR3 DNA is TGCGCCAGCAGCCTTCTGACCGCTAGCTCTGGGGCCAACGTCCTGACTTTC.

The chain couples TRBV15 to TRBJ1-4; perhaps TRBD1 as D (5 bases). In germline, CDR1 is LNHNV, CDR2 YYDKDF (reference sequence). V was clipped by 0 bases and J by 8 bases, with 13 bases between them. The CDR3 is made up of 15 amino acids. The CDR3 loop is CATSRDFGGSEKLFF. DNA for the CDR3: TGTGCCACCAGCAGAGATTTCGGGGGGTCGGAAAAACTGTTTTTT.

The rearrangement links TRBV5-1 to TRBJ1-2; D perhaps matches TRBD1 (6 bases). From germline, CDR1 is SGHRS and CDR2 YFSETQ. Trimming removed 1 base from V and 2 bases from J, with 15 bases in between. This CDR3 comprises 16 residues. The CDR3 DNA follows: TGCGCCAGCAGCTTGAGTGGGGGCCGGATGAACTATGGCTACACCTTC. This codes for CASSLSGGRMNYGYTF.

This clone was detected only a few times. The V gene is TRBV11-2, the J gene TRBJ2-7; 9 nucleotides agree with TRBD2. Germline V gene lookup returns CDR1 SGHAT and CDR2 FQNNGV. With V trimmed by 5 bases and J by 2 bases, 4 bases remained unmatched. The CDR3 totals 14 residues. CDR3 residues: CASSTIAGAYEQYF. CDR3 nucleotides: TGTGCCAGCAGCACTATAGCGGGAGCCTACGAGCAGTACTTC.

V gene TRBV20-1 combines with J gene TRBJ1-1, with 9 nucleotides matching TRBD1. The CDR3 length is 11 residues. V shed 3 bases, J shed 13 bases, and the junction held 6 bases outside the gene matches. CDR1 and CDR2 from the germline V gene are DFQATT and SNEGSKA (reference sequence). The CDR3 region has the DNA TGCAGTGCTAGTCGAGACAGGGGGAGTTTCTTT. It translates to CSASRDRGSFF.

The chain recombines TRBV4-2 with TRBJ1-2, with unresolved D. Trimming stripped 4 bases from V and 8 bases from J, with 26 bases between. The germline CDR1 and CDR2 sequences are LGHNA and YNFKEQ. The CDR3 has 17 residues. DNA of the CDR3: TGTGCCAGCAGCCGGGATATGACACCAGGAGGGATAGGGGGCTACACCTTC. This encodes CASSRDMTPGGIGGYTF.

The CDR3 sequence: CAIRDRPFQETQYF. The CDR3, as DNA: TGTGCCATCAGGGACAGGCCTTTCCAAGAGACCCAGTACTTC. The V call is TRBV6-5, the J call TRBJ2-5; 8 positions agree with TRBD1. The CDR3 is made up of 14 amino acids. Germline CDR1 reads MNHEY; CDR2 reads SVGAGI. J was trimmed by 1 base and V by 10 bases; bases with no gene match: 8.